This T cell receptor beta chain is drawn from a study of CD4+ T cells in melanoma. In this sample, this clone turned up once. Antigen unknown. V lost 5 bases and J lost 4, with 9 bases in between. From germline, CDR1 is LNHNV and CDR2 YYDKDF (reference sequence). The CDR3 sequence is 13 residues long. Study-wide results and caveats: Reportedly, melanoma neoantigen-specific CD4+ T cells showed varied differentiation states. A reported correlation linked neoantigen-specific CD4+ T cells to CD8+, macrophage and B cell function.

Clones were sequenced by immunoSEQ multiplex PCR, and TCRdb holds only the in-frame ones, with some missing. The sample records 9,900 or so clones, 69% being singletons. The source material was peripheral blood. This receptor was identified in a human donor with melanoma. This chain connects TRBV15 to TRBJ2-1, with a possible D match to TRBD1 (5 bases). This chain's CDR3 is CATSGALYNEQFF. CDR3 bases: TGTGCCACCAGCGGGGCCTTGTACAATGAGCAGTTCTTC. Variable domain in full (rest from reference TRBV15 and TRBJ2-1): DAMVIQNPRYQVTQFGKPVTLSCSQTLNHNVMYWYQQKSSQAPKLLFHYYDKDFNNEADTPDNFQSRRPNTSFCFLDIRSPGLGDTAMYLCATSGALYNEQFFGPGTRLTVL.